These T cell receptor beta chains were read from a single sample in a study of T cell responses to AZD1222 COVID-19 vaccine. Some clones are missing from TCRdb's copy, which holds only in-frame ones; the method was immunoSEQ multiplex PCR. The repertoire holds about 66,000 clones, more than 70% seen once, with 4.8% in the top ten. This sample comprised peripheral blood, obtained 28 days after the second dose of the MenACWY control vaccine. The source is an adult who received the MenACWY meningococcal vaccine as a control. Each CDR3 is given with its conserved first and last residue. The D gene is left open where the match is weak. Size tells how often a clone was seen (once, few, many) or the class of an expanded clone, and some rows leave it out.

>NA|TRBJ1-5|NA|TRBV10-3
CATTRDYSNQPQHF
TGTGCCACCACAAGAGATTATAGCAATCAGCCCCAGCATTTT
>TRBD1|TRBJ2-7|NA|TRBV5-1
CASSWGTVSYEQYF
TGCGCCAGCAGCTGGGGGACAGTATCCTACGAGCAGTACTTC
>NA|TRBJ2-5|NA|TRBV5-4
CASRFQGRGYQETQYF
TGTGCCAGCAGATTCCAGGGTAGAGGGTACCAAGAGACCCAGTACTTC
>NA|TRBJ2-1|NA|TRBV13
CASSSTSYGEQFF
TGTGCCAGCAGCTCTACCAGTTACGGTGAGCAGTTCTTC
>NA|TRBJ2-3|NA|TRBV19
CASSIGPGPSTDTQYF
TGTGCCAGTAGTATAGGCCCGGGACCTAGCACAGATACGCAGTATTTT
>TRBD1|TRBJ2-7|NA|TRBV10-3
CAIRENPGQGYEQYF
TGTGCCATCAGGGAAAACCCGGGACAGGGCTACGAGCAGTACTTC
>NA|TRBJ2-1|NA|TRBV18
CASSPGQGSGNEQFF
TGTGCCAGCTCACCTGGGCAGGGGTCCGGCAATGAGCAGTTCTTC
>NA|TRBJ1-1|NA|TRBV19
CASSMGILLGQNTEAFF
TGTGCCAGTAGTATGGGTATTTTGTTGGGGCAGAACACTGAAGCTTTCTTT
>TRBD1|TRBJ2-6|NA|TRBV6-5
CASSSTGAGANVLTF
TGTGCCAGCAGTAGTACAGGGGCTGGGGCCAACGTCCTGACTTTC
>NA|TRBJ1-1|NA|TRBV5-8
CASSLGVTSGREAFF
TGTGCCAGCAGCTTGGGTGTGACATCGGGTCGCGAAGCTTTCTTT
>NA|TRBJ2-1|NA|TRBV2
CASSWVYNEQFF
TGTGCCAGCTCGTGGGTTTACAATGAGCAGTTCTTC
>NA|TRBJ2-5|NA|TRBV5-1
CASSLLETQYF
TGCGCCAGCAGCTTGCTGGAGACCCAGTACTTC
>TRBD1|TRBJ2-1|NA|TRBV28
CASRSQGQGLYNEQFF
TGTGCCAGCAGAAGCCAGGGACAGGGGCTCTACAATGAGCAGTTCTTC
>NA|TRBJ1-1|NA|TRBV18
CASSPFTDNTEAFF
TGTGCCAGCTCACCATTCACCGACAACACTGAAGCTTTCTTT
>NA|TRBJ1-4|NA|TRBV11-2
CASSRAAQKLFF
TGTGCCAGCAGCAGGGCGGCGCAAAAACTGTTTTTT
>NA|TRBJ2-1|NA|TRBV7-2
CASGGPGVVLRNEQFF
TGTGCCAGCGGAGGCCCGGGAGTAGTATTAAGGAATGAGCAGTTCTTC
>NA|TRBJ2-7|once|TRBV28
CASSRRALAEQYF
TGTGCCAGCAGCCGGAGGGCCTTGGCCGAGCAGTACTTC
>NA|TRBJ1-1|NA|TRBV27
CASSFGSRATEAFF
TGTGCCAGCAGTTTCGGCAGCAGGGCCACTGAAGCTTTCTTT
>NA|TRBJ1-1|once|TRBV7-2
CASSFGGLVTEAFF
TGTGCCAGCAGCTTCGGGGGGCTAGTCACTGAAGCTTTCTTT
>NA|TRBJ1-5|NA|TRBV18
CASSSDKAQPQHF
TGTGCCAGCTCATCCGACAAGGCCCAGCCCCAGCATTTT
>TRBD1|TRBJ1-6|NA|TRBV6-5
CASAAGGAGSPLHF
TGTGCCAGCGCCGCAGGGGGCGCGGGCTCACCCCTCCACTTT
>NA|TRBJ2-2|NA|TRBV25-1
CASSPRPTNTGELFF
TGTGCCAGCTCCCCCCGACCCACGAACACCGGGGAGCTGTTTTTT
>NA|TRBJ1-3|NA|TRBV14
CASSQQISGNTIYF
TGTGCCAGCAGCCAACAGATATCTGGAAACACCATATATTTT
>TRBD1|TRBJ2-2|NA|TRBV14
CASSPGQATSTGELFF
TGTGCCAGCAGCCCCGGACAGGCGACGAGCACCGGGGAGCTGTTTTTT
>NA|TRBJ2-3|NA|TRBV6-5
CARGPTDTQYF
TGTGCCAGGGGGCCAACAGATACGCAGTATTTT
>NA|TRBJ1-4|NA|TRBV7-2
CASSLRGATNEKLFF
TGTGCCAGCAGCCTCAGGGGTGCAACTAATGAAAAACTGTTTTTT
>NA|TRBJ1-3|NA|TRBV13
CASSWTRAKVGYRDRSGNTIYF
TGTGCCAGCAGCTGGACCCGGGCAAAAGTCGGATATCGGGATCGCTCTGGAAACACCATATATTTT
>NA|TRBJ2-1|few|TRBV6-5
CASKRSGTGNEQFF
TGTGCCAGCAAGCGTTCCGGGACTGGCAATGAGCAGTTCTTC
>TRBD1|TRBJ1-5|NA|TRBV6-1
CASSQGTGGGRQPQHF
TGTGCCAGCAGTCAAGGGACAGGGGGCGGACGGCAGCCCCAGCATTTT
>NA|TRBJ2-7|NA|TRBV18
CASSQDSEQYF
TGTGCCAGCTCACAAGACAGCGAGCAGTACTTC
>NA|TRBJ2-7|NA|TRBV28
CASKRGYSYEQYF
TGTGCCAGCAAGAGGGGATACTCCTACGAGCAGTACTTC
>TRBD1|TRBJ1-2|NA|TRBV18
CASSPEGADYGYTF
TGTGCCAGCTCCCCAGAGGGGGCTGACTATGGCTACACCTTC
>NA|TRBJ2-1|NA|TRBV19
CASSQTLGDNEQFF
TGTGCCAGTAGTCAGACACTAGGAGACAATGAGCAGTTCTTC
>NA|TRBJ1-1|NA|TRBV6-2/TRBV6-3
CASIPSSGVLGNTEAFF
TGTGCCAGCATCCCATCCTCGGGGGTTTTGGGGAACACTGAAGCTTTCTTT
>NA|TRBJ1-3|NA|TRBV4-2
CASSQEVSGNTIYF
TGTGCCAGCAGCCAAGAAGTCTCTGGAAACACCATATATTTT
>NA|TRBJ1-3|NA|TRBV30
CAWSVGPGLQNTIYF
TGTGCCTGGAGTGTAGGGCCAGGGTTGCAAAACACCATATATTTT
>TRBD1|TRBJ1-6|NA|TRBV7-2
CASSKSGTGNNSPLHF
TGTGCCAGCAGCAAATCCGGGACAGGCAACAATTCACCCCTCCACTTT
>NA|TRBJ1-6|NA|TRBV5-8
CASRTGGSYNSPLHF
TGTGCCAGCAGAACAGGCGGGTCCTATAATTCACCCCTCCACTTT
>NA|TRBJ2-5|NA|TRBV29-1
CSVVSRETQYF
TGCAGCGTTGTTAGCAGGGAGACCCAGTACTTC
>NA|TRBJ2-5|NA|TRBV10-3
CAISDPPEGETQYF
TGTGCCATCAGTGACCCTCCTGAGGGAGAGACCCAGTACTTC
>NA|TRBJ2-1|NA|TRBV11-3
CASSLGASGDEQFF
TGTGCCAGCAGCTTAGGGGCTTCGGGCGATGAGCAGTTCTTC
>NA|TRBJ1-6|NA|TRBV7-9
CASSDMGGNSYNSPLHF
TGTGCCAGCAGCGATATGGGGGGTAACTCCTATAATTCACCCCTCCACTTT
>NA|TRBJ2-2|NA|TRBV12-3/TRBV12-4
CASSANTGELFF
TGTGCCAGCAGCGCGAACACCGGGGAGCTGTTTTTT
>TRBD2|TRBJ2-2|NA|TRBV10-1
CASSGASGSDTGELFF
TGCGCCAGCAGTGGCGCTAGCGGGAGCGACACCGGGGAGCTGTTTTTT
>NA|TRBJ1-5|NA|TRBV19
CASSIGPTSQPQHF
TGTGCCAGTAGTATAGGCCCGACGAGTCAGCCCCAGCATTTT
>NA|TRBJ1-6|once|TRBV3-1/TRBV3-2
CASSHGQFVLSPLHF
TGTGCCAGCAGCCACGGACAGTTTGTCCTTTCACCCCTCCACTTT
>NA|TRBJ1-3|NA|TRBV28
CASTPGGISGNTIYF
TGTGCCAGCACCCCCGGAGGGATTAGCGGAAACACCATATATTTT
>NA|TRBJ1-2|NA|TRBV7-6
CASSWGWQGYGYTF
TGTGCCAGCAGCTGGGGGTGGCAAGGCTATGGCTACACCTTC
>TRBD1|TRBJ1-1|NA|TRBV7-2
CASSQSGWTGSEAFF
TGTGCCAGCAGCCAGAGCGGCTGGACAGGGTCTGAAGCTTTCTTT